A selection of T cell receptor beta chains follows, all from one sample in a study of T cell responses to AZD1222 COVID-19 vaccine. The data were produced by immunoSEQ multiplex PCR, yet TCRdb's version contains in-frame clones alone and is incomplete. The sample contains about 130,000 clones, 75% to 90% of which appear only once. The sequenced sample was peripheral blood, obtained 28 days after the second AZD1222 dose. The source of these receptors is an adult who received the AZD1222 COVID-19 vaccine. The CDR3 runs from the conserved cysteine through the conserved F or W. Fields, in order: D gene, V gene, J gene, CDR3 DNA, CDR3 protein. D genes are given only for firm matches.

>TRBD1|TRBV7-9|TRBJ1-1
TGTGCCAGCAGCAGGGGGCAGTTGAACACTGAAGCTTTCTTT
CASSRGQLNTEAFF
>TRBD1|TRBV25-1|TRBJ2-5
TGTGCCAGCAGAAAGGGGGCGGTGGAGACCCAGTACTTC
CASRKGAVETQYF
>TRBD2|TRBV3-1/TRBV3-2|TRBJ2-5
TGTGCCAGCAGCCAATTGTTAGCGGGGTTTCGCGAGACCCAGTACTTC
CASSQLLAGFRETQYF
>.|TRBV5-1|TRBJ2-7
TGCGCCAGCAGCTTGACAGGCTCCAGCTCCTACGAGCAGTACTTC
CASSLTGSSSYEQYF
>TRBD1|TRBV5-1|TRBJ1-1
TGCGCCAGCAGCTTTGGGCAGGGGGACACTGAAGCTTTCTTT
CASSFGQGDTEAFF
>TRBD1|TRBV3-1/TRBV3-2|TRBJ1-4
TGTGCCAGGCCCCAGGGACAGATAAATGAAAAACTGTTTTTT
CARPQGQINEKLFF
>TRBD1|TRBV5-1|TRBJ1-2
TGCGCCAGCAGCTTGAACCCAGACAGGGCTGGCTACACCTTC
CASSLNPDRAGYTF
>.|TRBV12-3/TRBV12-4|TRBJ1-4
TGTGCCAGCAGTCAGGGCGGAAATGAAAAACTGTTTTTT
CASSQGGNEKLFF
>TRBD1|TRBV18|TRBJ1-3
TGTGCCAGCTCCCCCACCGAGGGGGCGCTGGGAAACACCATATATTTT
CASSPTEGALGNTIYF
>TRBD1|TRBV6-5|TRBJ1-2
TGTGCCAGCAGTTACGGGGCAGGGGGATCGGGCGGCTACACCTTC
CASSYGAGGSGGYTF
>.|TRBV5-4|TRBJ2-5
TGTGCCAGCAGCTCTCGGGACGGCGCAGTAACCCAGTACTTC
CASSSRDGAVTQYF
>.|TRBV11-1|TRBJ2-1
TGTGCCAGCAGCCGTCATGGGGGCGTCTACAATGAGCAGTTCTTC
CASSRHGGVYNEQFF
>TRBD1|TRBV28|TRBJ2-7
TGTGCCAGCAAACGACAGGGATCGTACGAGCAGTACTTC
CASKRQGSYEQYF
>.|TRBV29-1|TRBJ2-2
TGCAGCGTTTCACAGGAGAACACCGGGGAGCTGTTTTTT
CSVSQENTGELFF
>.|TRBV30|TRBJ1-5
TGTGCCTGGAACCAGCGGAATAGCAATCAGCCCCAGCATTTT
CAWNQRNSNQPQHF
>TRBD1|TRBV4-1|TRBJ1-4
TGCGCCAGCAGCCAAGGGACAGGGGGCGTCTTGGAAAAACTGTTTTTT
CASSQGTGGVLEKLFF
>.|TRBV3-1/TRBV3-2|TRBJ1-5
TGTGCCAGCAGCCAAGAGGGGTATAGCAATCAGCCCCAGCATTTT
CASSQEGYSNQPQHF
>.|TRBV6-5|TRBJ2-7
TGTGCCAGCAGTTACTCTTCCAATTCTTTCTACGAGCAGTACTTC
CASSYSSNSFYEQYF
>.|TRBV15|TRBJ2-1
TGTGCCACCAGCCGGCAGGGGGGCACTGAGCAGTTCTTC
CATSRQGGTEQFF
>.|TRBV28|TRBJ1-6
TGTGCCAGCAGTTTATTTCAGGGTCGGTCACCCCTCCACTTT
CASSLFQGRSPLHF
>TRBD1|TRBV7-8|TRBJ1-2
TGTGCCAGCAGCCTGGGACAGTTCAGGGGTGGCTACACCTTC
CASSLGQFRGGYTF
>.|TRBV2|TRBJ1-6
TGTGCCAGCAACGGTGGAGGGGCGGTCTCACCCCTCCACTTT
CASNGGGAVSPLHF
>TRBD1|TRBV28|TRBJ2-7
TGTGCCAGCAGACTCAGGGGGTTGAGGGAGCAGTACTTC
CASRLRGLREQYF